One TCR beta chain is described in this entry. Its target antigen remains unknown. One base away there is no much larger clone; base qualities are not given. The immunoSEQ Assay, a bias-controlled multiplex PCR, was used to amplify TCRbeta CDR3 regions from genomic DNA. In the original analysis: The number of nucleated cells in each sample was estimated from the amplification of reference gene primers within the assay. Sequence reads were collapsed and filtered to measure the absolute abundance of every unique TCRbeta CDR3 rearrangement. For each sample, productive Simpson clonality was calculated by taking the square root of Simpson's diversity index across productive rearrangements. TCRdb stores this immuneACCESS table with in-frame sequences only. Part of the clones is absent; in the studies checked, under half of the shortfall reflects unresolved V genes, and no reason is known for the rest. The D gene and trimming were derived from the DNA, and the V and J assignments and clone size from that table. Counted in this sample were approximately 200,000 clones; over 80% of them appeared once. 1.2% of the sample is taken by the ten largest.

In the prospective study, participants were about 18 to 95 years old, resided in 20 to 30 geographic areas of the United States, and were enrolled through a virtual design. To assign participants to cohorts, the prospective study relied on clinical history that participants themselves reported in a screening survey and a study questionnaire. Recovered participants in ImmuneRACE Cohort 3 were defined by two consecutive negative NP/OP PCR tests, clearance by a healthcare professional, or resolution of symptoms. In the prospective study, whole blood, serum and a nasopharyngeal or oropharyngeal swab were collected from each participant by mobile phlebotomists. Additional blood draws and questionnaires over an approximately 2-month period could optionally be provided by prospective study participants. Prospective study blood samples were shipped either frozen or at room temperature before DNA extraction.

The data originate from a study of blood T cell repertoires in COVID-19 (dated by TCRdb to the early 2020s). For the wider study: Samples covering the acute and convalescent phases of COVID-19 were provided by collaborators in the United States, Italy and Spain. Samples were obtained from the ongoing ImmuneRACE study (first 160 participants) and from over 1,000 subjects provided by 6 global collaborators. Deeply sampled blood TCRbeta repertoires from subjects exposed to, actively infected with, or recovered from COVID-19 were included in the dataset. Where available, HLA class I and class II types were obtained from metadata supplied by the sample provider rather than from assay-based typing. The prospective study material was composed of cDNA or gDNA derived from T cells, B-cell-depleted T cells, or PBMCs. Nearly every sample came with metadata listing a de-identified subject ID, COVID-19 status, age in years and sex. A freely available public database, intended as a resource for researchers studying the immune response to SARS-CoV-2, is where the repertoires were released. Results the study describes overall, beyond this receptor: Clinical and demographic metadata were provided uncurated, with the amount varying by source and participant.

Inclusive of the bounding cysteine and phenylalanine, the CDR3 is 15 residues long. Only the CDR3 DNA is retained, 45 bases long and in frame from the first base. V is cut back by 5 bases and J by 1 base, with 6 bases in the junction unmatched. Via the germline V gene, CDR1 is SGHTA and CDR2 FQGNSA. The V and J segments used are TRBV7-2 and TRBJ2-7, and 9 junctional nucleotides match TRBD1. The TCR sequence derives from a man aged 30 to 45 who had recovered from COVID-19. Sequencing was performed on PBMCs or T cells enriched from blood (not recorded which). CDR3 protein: CASSGTGTGSYEQYF. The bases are TGTGCCAGCAGCGGAACCGGGACAGGGTCCTACGAGCAGTACTTC.